A single T cell receptor (beta chain) is shown here with its context. The antigen is unknown. PCR used 60 Vbeta primers and 13 Jbeta primers. TCRdb's table, derived via immunoSEQ multiplex PCR, lists solely in-frame clones and lacks some. Among 150,000 or so clones listed, 60% to 85% were seen once. The data originate from a study of cytomegalovirus exposure and HLA in healthy donors. About the research overall: Around 79 million unique TCRs, all from HLA-typed donors, were included in an early release of the data. Overall study results and limits: Analyzed later, association rates of TCRs varied across HLA loci, with DRB1 most and HLA-C fewest. In a later analysis, donors in an Asian-associated ancestry cluster reportedly had fewer N-insertions in productive TCRs than the cohort mean.

Germline CDR1 reads LGHNA; CDR2 reads YNFKEQ. The length of the CDR3 is 15 residues. J lost 6 bases, V lost 1 base, and 3 bases had no gene match. The source material was PBMCs. V and J are TRBV4-2 and TRBJ2-1, with 10 nucleotides matching TRBD2. This sequence originates from a man aged 35-49 years in good health and CMV-seropositive. The CDR3 loop reads CASSQGAGGSNEQFF. The DNA of the CDR3 is TGTGCCAGCAGCCAAGGAGCGGGAGGGTCCAATGAGCAGTTCTTC.